This T cell receptor beta chain was identified in a study of T cell changes during pregnancy in multiple sclerosis. Clones were sequenced by immunoSEQ multiplex PCR, and TCRdb holds only the in-frame ones, with some missing. Among roughly 59,000 clones, 85% to 95% were seen once, and the ten largest hold 3% to 4%. Trimming took 1 base from V and 5 from J, leaving 14 bases between them. Germline CDR1 and CDR2: SEHNR and FQNEAQ (reference sequence). This CDR3 is 15 amino acids long. The receptor was isolated from a female donor with multiple sclerosis, enrolled in a pregnancy study. The input for sequencing was CD8+ T cells from peripheral blood mononuclear cells, taken in the second trimester of pregnancy. The chain links TRBV7-9 to TRBJ2-5; no firm D call. In DNA form, the CDR3 reads TGTGCCAGCAGCTTAGTATCGGCAGGTGAGGAGACCCAGTACTTC. As protein: CASSLVSAGEETQYF.